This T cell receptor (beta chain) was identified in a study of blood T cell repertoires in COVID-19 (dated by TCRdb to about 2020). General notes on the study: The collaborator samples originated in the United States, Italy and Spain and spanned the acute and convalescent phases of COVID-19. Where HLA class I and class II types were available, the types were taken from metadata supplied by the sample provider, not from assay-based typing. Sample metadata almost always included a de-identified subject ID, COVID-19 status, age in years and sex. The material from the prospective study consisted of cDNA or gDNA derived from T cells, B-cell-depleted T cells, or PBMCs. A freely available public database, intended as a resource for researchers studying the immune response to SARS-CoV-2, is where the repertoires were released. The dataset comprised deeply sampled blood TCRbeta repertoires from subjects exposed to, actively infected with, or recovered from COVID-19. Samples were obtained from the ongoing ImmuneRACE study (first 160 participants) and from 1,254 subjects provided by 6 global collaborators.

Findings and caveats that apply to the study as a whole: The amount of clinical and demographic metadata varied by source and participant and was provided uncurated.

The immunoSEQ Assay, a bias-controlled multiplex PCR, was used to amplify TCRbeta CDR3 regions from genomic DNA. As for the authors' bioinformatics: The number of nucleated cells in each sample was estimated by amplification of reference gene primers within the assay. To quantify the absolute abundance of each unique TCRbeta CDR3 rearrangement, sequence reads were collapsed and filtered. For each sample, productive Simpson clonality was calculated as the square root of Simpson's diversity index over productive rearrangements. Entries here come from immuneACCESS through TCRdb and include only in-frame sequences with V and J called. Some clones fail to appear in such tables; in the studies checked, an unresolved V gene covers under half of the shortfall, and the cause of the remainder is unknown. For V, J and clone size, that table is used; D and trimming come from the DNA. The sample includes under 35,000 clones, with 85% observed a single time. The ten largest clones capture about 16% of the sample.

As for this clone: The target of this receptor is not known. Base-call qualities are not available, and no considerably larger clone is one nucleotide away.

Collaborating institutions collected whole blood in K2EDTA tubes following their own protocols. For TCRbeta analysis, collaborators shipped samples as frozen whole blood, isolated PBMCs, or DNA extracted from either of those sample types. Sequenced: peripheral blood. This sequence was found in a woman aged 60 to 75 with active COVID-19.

The DNA sequence reads TGTGCCACCAGTGACCAAGACAGCTCTGGGGCCAACGTCCTGACTTTC. It translates to CATSDQDSSGANVLTF. The chain is made from TRBV24-1 and TRBJ2-6, with a tentative D gene TRBD1 over 5 matching bases. Taken from the germline V gene, the CDR1 and CDR2 loops are KGHDR and SFDVKD. At the junction V is shortened by 4 bases and J by 0 bases, with 9 bases in between. The CDR3 runs 16 residues from the cysteine to the phenylalanine. Only the CDR3 part of the read is kept: 48 bases, read in frame from the first base.